This entry features one TCR beta chain sequence. The protocol was immunoSEQ multiplex PCR, while the TCRdb copy is restricted to in-frame clones and leaves out a portion. The sample lists about 120,000 clones; approximately 79% were seen once. This sample is part of a study of blood T cell repertoires in COVID-19. Sequenced material: peripheral blood. The TCR sequence derives from a woman of 80 years or more with active or convalescent COVID-19.

CDR3 region: CASSEYPGTGGYEQYF. The CDR3 bases are TGTGCCAGCAGCGAGTACCCCGGGACAGGGGGCTACGAGCAGTACTTC. The chain joins TRBV2 to TRBJ2-7; 11 nucleotides match TRBD1. The CDR3 contains 16 residues. The V segment lost 6 bases and the J segment 3 bases; nucleotides outside the gene matches: 10. Germline CDR1 and CDR2: SNHLY and FYNNEI.